What follows describes a single T cell receptor beta chain. Original data processing: By means of reference gene primer amplification, nucleated cell counts were estimated. The protocol was immunoSEQ multiplex PCR, while the TCRdb copy is restricted to in-frame clones and leaves out a portion. Clone size and the V and J calls come from that table; the DNA yielded D and trimming. Among approximately 94,000 clones listed, about 86% were seen once. The data are from a study of blood T cell repertoires in COVID-19. Background on the study: From the United States, Italy and Spain came samples of acute and convalescent COVID-19. Sources were T cells, B-cell-depleted T cells, or PBMCs; the material itself was cDNA or gDNA.

CDR3 length equals 15 residues. Per germline, CDR1 LGHDT and CDR2 YNNKEL (reference sequence). Trimming at V came to 4 bases and at J to 0 bases, leaving 3 bases not matched to a gene. V and J are TRBV3-1 (or the pseudogene TRBV3-2) and TRBJ2-1, with 7 bases fitting TRBD1. This receptor was taken from a human donor in a cohort sampled during active COVID-19. The sequenced material came from peripheral blood. This CDR3 reads CASSRDRDSYNEQFF. The CDR3 DNA follows: TGTGCCAGCAGCCGAGACAGGGACTCCTACAATGAGCAGTTCTTC.